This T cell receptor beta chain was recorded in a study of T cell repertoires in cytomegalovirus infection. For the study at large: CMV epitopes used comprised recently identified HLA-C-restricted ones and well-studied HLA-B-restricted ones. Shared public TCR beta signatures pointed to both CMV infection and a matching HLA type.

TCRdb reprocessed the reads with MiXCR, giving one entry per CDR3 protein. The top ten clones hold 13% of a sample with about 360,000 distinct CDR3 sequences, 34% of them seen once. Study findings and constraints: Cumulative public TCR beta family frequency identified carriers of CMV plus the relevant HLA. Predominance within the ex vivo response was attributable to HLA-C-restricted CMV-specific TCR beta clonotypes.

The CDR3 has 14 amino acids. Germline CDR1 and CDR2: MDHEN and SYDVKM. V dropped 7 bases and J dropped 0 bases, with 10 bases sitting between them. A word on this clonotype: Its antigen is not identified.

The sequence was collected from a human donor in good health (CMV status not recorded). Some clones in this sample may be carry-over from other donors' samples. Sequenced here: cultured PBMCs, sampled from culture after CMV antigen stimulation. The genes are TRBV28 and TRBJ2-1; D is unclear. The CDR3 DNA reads TGTGCCAGCATGGGTCAGGACTCCTACAATGAGCAGTTCTTC. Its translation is CASMGQDSYNEQFF.